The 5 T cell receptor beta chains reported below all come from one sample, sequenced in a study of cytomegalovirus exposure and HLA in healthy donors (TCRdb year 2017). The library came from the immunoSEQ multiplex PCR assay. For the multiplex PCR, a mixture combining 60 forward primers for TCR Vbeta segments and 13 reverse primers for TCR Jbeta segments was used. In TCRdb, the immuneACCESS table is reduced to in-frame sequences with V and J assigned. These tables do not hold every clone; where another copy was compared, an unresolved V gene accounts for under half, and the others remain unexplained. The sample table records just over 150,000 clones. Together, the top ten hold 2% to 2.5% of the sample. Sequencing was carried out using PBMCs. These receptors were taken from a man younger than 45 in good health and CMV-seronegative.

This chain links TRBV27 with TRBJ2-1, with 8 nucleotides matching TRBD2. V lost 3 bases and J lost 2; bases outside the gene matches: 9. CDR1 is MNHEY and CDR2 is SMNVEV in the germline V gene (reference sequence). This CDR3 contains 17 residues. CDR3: CASSLRAAGGAYNEQFF. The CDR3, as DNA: TGTGCCAGCAGTTTGAGAGCGGCGGGAGGCGCCTACAATGAGCAGTTCTTC.

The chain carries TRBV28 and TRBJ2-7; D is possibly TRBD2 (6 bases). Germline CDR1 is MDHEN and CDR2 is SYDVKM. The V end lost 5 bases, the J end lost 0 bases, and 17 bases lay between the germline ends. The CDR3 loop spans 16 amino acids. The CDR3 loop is CASSPSGVPGSYEQYF. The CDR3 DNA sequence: TGTGCCAGCAGTCCCTCGGGGGTCCCAGGCTCCTACGAGCAGTACTTC.

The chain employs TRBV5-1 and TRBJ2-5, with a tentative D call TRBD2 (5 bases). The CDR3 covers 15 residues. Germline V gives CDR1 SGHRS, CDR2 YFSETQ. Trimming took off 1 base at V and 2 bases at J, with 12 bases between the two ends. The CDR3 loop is CASSLLSQRQETQYF. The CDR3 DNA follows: TGCGCCAGCAGCTTGTTATCTCAGCGGCAAGAGACCCAGTACTTC.

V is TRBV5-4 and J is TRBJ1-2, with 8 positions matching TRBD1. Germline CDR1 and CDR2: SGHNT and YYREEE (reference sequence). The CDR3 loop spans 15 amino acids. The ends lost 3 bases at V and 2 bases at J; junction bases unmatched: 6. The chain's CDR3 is CASSSDREVNYGYTF. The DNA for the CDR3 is TGTGCCAGCAGCTCGGACAGGGAAGTCAACTATGGCTACACCTTC.

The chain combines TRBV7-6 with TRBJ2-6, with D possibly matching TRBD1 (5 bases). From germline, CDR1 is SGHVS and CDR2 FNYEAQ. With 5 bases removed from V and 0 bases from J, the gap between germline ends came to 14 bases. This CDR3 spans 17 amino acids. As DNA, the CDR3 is TGTGCCAGCAGCCCCCCGTTGGGGCTCTCTGGGGCCAACGTCCTGACTTTC. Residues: CASSPPLGLSGANVLTF.